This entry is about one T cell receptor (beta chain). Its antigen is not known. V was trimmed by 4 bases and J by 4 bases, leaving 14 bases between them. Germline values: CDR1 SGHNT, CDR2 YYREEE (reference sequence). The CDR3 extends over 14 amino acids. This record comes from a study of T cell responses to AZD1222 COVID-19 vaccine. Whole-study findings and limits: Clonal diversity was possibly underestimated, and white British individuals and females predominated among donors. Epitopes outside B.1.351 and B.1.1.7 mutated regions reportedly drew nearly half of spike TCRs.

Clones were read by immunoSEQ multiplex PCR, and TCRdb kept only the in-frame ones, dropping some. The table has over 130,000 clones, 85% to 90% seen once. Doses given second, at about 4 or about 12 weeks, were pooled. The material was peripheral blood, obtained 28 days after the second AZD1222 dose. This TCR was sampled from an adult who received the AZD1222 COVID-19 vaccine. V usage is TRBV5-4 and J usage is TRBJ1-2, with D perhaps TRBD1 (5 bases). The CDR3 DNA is TGTGCCAGCAGCCAGAGGGGACGGACCTATGGCTACACCTTC. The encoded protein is CASSQRGRTYGYTF.